Sequencing of this T cell receptor (beta chain) was carried out in a study of T cell responses to AZD1222 COVID-19 vaccine. Study-level information: It was second doses at about 4 or about 12 weeks that were pooled. Study-level points and caveats: Seropositive AZD1222 recipients at baseline numbered only six or seven. Sampling that yielded the repertoires occurred only after the peak T cell response. Within unmutated variant regions lay the reported targets of nearly half of spike-specific TCRs.

The protocol was immunoSEQ multiplex PCR, while the TCRdb copy is restricted to in-frame clones and leaves out a portion. The table shows some 150,000 clones, with about 91% occurring only once. The CDR3 spans 11 residues. V dropped 7 bases and J dropped 2 bases, with 8 bases sitting between them. CDR1 SQVTM and CDR2 ANQGSEA come from the germline V gene. On this clone itself: Antigen unknown.

The specimen comprised peripheral blood, sampled on day 0 of AZD1222 vaccination. J is TRBJ1-2 and V is TRBV29-1; D call uncertain. This sequence originates from an adult in good health. The DNA of the CDR3 is TGCAGCGGGATGGAGAACTATGGCTACACCTTC. It specifies CSGMENYGYTF.